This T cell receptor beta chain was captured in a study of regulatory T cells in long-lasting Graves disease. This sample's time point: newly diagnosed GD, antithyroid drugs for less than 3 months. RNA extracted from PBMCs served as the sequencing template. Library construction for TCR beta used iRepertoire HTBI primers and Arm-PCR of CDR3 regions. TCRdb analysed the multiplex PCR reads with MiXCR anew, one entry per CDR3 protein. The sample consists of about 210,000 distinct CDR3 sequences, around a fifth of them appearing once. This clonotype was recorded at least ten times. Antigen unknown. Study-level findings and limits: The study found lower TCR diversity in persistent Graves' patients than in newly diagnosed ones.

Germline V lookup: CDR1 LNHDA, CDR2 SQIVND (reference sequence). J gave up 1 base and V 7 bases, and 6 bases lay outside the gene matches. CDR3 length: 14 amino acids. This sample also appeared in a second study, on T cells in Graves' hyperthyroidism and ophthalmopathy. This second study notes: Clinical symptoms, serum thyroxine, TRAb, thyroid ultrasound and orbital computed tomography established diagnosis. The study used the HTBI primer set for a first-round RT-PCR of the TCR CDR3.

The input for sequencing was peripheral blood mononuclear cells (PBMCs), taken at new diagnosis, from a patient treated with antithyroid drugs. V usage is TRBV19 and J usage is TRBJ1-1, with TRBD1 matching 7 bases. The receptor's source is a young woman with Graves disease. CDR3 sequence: CASTFGQANTEAFF. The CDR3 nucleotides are TGTGCCAGTACATTCGGACAGGCGAACACTGAAGCTTTCTTT.